The 28 T cell receptor beta chains given below trace back to one sample, sequenced in a study of graft-versus-host responses after intestinal transplantation. Sequenced by immunoSEQ multiplex PCR; TCRdb stores in-frame clones only, minus some. This table has some 140,000 clones, 92% appearing once. The antigens for these receptors are not known. Sequencing was performed on unstimulated CD4+ T cells sorted from spleen or lymph node cells, taken before intestinal transplant. The receptors were sampled from a human donor who received an intestinal transplant.

This chain uses TRBV7-2 with TRBJ2-1; the D gene is possibly TRBD2 (6 bases). V lost 4 bases and J 2 bases, leaving 12 bases between the germline ends. Germline CDR1 and CDR2: SGHTA and FQGNSA. The CDR3 contains 15 residues. In nucleotides, the CDR3 is TGTGCCAGCAGCTCTACACCGGGAGCCTACAATGAGCAGTTCTTC. It translates to CASSSTPGAYNEQFF. Together with reference TRBV7-2 and TRBJ2-1, the CDR3 gives the full variable domain: GAGVSQSPSNKVTEKGKDVELRCDPISGHTALYWYRQSLGQGLEFLIYFQGNSAPDKSGLPSDRFSAERTGGSVSTLTIQRTQQEDSAVYLCASSSTPGAYNEQFFGPGTRLTVL.

This clone was detected only once. The chain links TRBV9 to TRBJ2-3, with 10 bases matching TRBD2. Trimming removed 0 bases from V and 4 bases from J; junction bases left unmatched: 5. Germline CDR1 SGDLS, CDR2 YYNGEE. This CDR3 comprises 16 residues. The CDR3 sequence: CASSVGASGGPDTQYF. CDR3 bases: TGTGCCAGCAGCGTAGGGGCTAGCGGGGGCCCAGATACGCAGTATTTT.

This clone has only one observation. The chain uses TRBV5-4 and TRBJ2-7; no clear D gene. Trimming removed 2 bases at V and 6 bases at J, with 18 bases between. This CDR3 has 15 amino acids. Per the germline V gene, CDR1 is SGHNT and CDR2 is YYREEE (reference sequence). CDR3 loop: CASSFQSLNPGEQYF. CDR3 DNA sequence: TGTGCCAGCAGCTTCCAGTCCCTTAACCCGGGCGAGCAGTACTTC. The whole variable domain, filled in from reference TRBV5-4 and TRBJ2-7, reads ETGVTQSPTHLIKTRGQQVTLRCSSQSGHNTVSWYQQALGQGPQFIFQYYREEENGRGNFPPRFSGLQFPNYSSELNVNALELDDSALYLCASSFQSLNPGEQYFGPGTRLTVT.

This clone showed up just a few times. This chain links TRBV5-1 with TRBJ1-1; D remains unclear. The CDR3 has 13 residues. With 0 bases removed from V and 6 bases from J, the gap between germline ends came to 9 bases. Germline loops: CDR1 SGHRS, CDR2 YFSETQ. CDR3 sequence (DNA): TGCGCCAGCAGCTTGGGAGGCCAGCCTGAAGCTTTCTTT. This encodes CASSLGGQPEAFF.

This sequence joins TRBV9 and TRBJ2-7; tentatively, D is TRBD2 (6 bases). V was cut by 5 bases and J by 0 bases, with 9 bases left in between. Germline V gene sequence: CDR1 SGDLS, CDR2 YYNGEE. This CDR3 has 13 residues. CDR3 loop: CASSPGSSYEQYF. The CDR3 DNA sequence: TGTGCCAGCAGTCCCGGGAGCTCCTACGAGCAGTACTTC.

This clone came up once. This sequence joins TRBV6-5 and TRBJ1-5; TRBD1 agrees at 9 bases. V was clipped by 6 bases and J by 9 bases; unmatched bases: 9. Germline-derived CDR1 and CDR2 are MNHEY and SVGAGI. CDR3 length equals 14 residues. CDR3 sequence: CASSPYRGQRPQHF. In nucleotides, the CDR3 is TGTGCCAGCAGCCCCTACAGGGGGCAGCGGCCCCAGCATTTT.

V is TRBV10-1 and J is TRBJ2-1; 7 nucleotides agree with TRBD2. The CDR3 is 18 amino acids. Germline V gene lookup returns CDR1 WNHNN and CDR2 SYGVQD (reference sequence). With V trimmed by 4 bases and J by 0 bases, 12 bases remained unmatched. CDR3 loop: CASSGTSDSHYSYNEQFF. The CDR3 DNA is TGCGCCAGCAGTGGAACTAGCGATTCCCATTACTCCTACAATGAGCAGTTCTTC.

This chain's CDR3 is CASSLTLGNEQFF. The CDR3 nucleotides read TGTGCCAGCAGCTTAACGCTGGGAAATGAGCAGTTCTTC. The chain recombines TRBV7-3 with TRBJ2-1; D not resolved. Germline V gives CDR1 SGHTA, CDR2 FQGTGA. Trimming stripped 0 bases from V and 7 bases from J, with 7 bases between. The CDR3 runs 13 residues.

This clone is a singleton in its sample. Compared with germline, one end of the junction differs, possibly owing to a read error. The chain recombines TRBV5-4 with TRBJ2-7; TRBD1 is a possible D gene (6 bases). This CDR3 spans 15 amino acids. CDR1 and CDR2 from the germline V gene are SGHNT and YYREEE (reference sequence). The CDR3 protein is CASSRTGQGTYEQYF. The CDR3 coding sequence is TGCGCCAGCAGCCGTACCGGGCAGGGGACCTACGAGCAGTACTTC.

The chain carries TRBV27 and TRBJ2-1; TRBD2 is a possible D gene (6 bases). Germline CDR1 is MNHEY and CDR2 is SMNVEV (reference sequence). Trimming took 8 bases from V and 10 from J, leaving 12 bases between them. The CDR3 is made up of 11 amino acids. The CDR3 coding sequence is TGTGCCAGCTCCCAGGAGGGGGAGCAGTTCTTC. It specifies CASSQEGEQFF.

The chain links TRBV30 to TRBJ1-1, with 8 bases fitting TRBD1. Per germline, CDR1 GTSNPN and CDR2 SVGIG (reference sequence). Losses at the gene ends were 5 bases for V and 5 bases for J; bases not matched to a gene: 10. CDR3 length equals 14 residues. In DNA, the CDR3 is TGTGCCTGGGGACAGGGAGATTCTAGGACTGAAGCTTTCTTT. It yields the protein CAWGQGDSRTEAFF.

The chain combines TRBV5-1 with TRBJ1-5; a weak D match, TRBD1 (6 bases). The germline V gene encodes CDR1 SGHRS and CDR2 YFSETQ. CDR3 length: 14 amino acids. V was clipped by 4 bases and J by 4 bases, with 12 bases between them. The chain's CDR3 is CASSPGERNQPQHF. In DNA form, the CDR3 reads TGCGCCAGCAGCCCAGGGGAAAGAAATCAGCCCCAGCATTTT.

The chain employs TRBV28 and TRBJ2-7, with TRBD2 identical over 14 bases. The germline V gene encodes CDR1 MDHEN and CDR2 SYDVKM. V dropped 5 bases and J dropped 0; count of bases not matched to a gene: 9. The CDR3 totals 18 residues. CDR3 in DNA: TGTGCCAGCAGTCCGCCGGGACTAGCGGGAGCCCTCTCCTACGAGCAGTACTTC. This gives the protein CASSPPGLAGALSYEQYF.

The V call is TRBV6-1, the J call TRBJ2-5; no definite D call. The CDR3 length is 15 residues. V was cut by 7 bases and J by 5 bases, with 20 bases left in between. The germline V gene has CDR1 MNHNS and CDR2 SASEGT. This CDR3 reads CASTRTDPRRETQYF. As DNA, the CDR3 is TGTGCCAGCACGAGGACGGACCCTAGGCGGGAGACCCAGTACTTC.

The chain combines TRBV6-6 with TRBJ1-2, with D perhaps TRBD1 (6 bases). The germline V gene has CDR1 MNHNY and CDR2 SVGAGI (reference sequence). Trimming shortened V by 7 bases and J by 4 bases, and 16 bases separated the two germline ends. The CDR3 covers 14 residues. The CDR3 DNA reads as TGTGCCAGCACCCCGACAGGTGGTGGCTATGGCTACACCTTC. It specifies CASTPTGGGYGYTF.

The rearrangement uses TRBV5-1 and TRBJ2-1; the match to TRBD2 covers 13 bases. Germline loops: CDR1 SGHRS, CDR2 YFSETQ. J lost 5 bases, V lost 5 bases, and 1 base had no gene match. This CDR3 region has 14 residues. The CDR3 reads CASRGLAGDNEQFF. The DNA for the CDR3 is TGCGCCAGCAGAGGACTAGCGGGAGACAATGAGCAGTTCTTC.

The chain carries TRBV7-2 and TRBJ2-2; no clear D gene. CDR3 length: 12 residues. The germline gives CDR1 SGHTA, CDR2 FQGNSA. V lost 2 bases, J lost 6 bases, and 4 bases lay in between. The CDR3 coding sequence is TGTGCCAGCAGCTTAAGGTCCGGGGAGCTGTTTTTT. Its protein is CASSLRSGELFF.

This chain connects TRBV18 to TRBJ1-2; 9 nucleotides agree with TRBD1. Trimming at V came to 3 bases and at J to 6 bases, leaving 8 bases not matched to a gene. The CDR3 sequence is 15 residues long. Germline V gives CDR1 KGHSH, CDR2 LQKENI. CDR3 in amino acids: CASSPKGQGSDGYTF. CDR3 DNA: TGTGCCAGCTCACCTAAAGGACAGGGGAGCGATGGCTACACCTTC.

J is TRBJ2-7 and V is TRBV7-9; no reliable D call. The CDR3 runs to 12 residues. Per the germline V gene, CDR1 is SEHNR and CDR2 is FQNEAQ (reference sequence). The germline V and J ends were trimmed by 5 bases and 4 bases, with 9 bases remaining between them. CDR3 region: CASSRINYEQYF. CDR3 DNA sequence: TGTGCCAGCAGCCGTATTAATTACGAGCAGTACTTC. Filled out from reference TRBV7-9 and TRBJ2-7, the complete variable domain reads DTGVSQNPRHKITKRGQNVTFRCDPISEHNRLYWYRQTLGQGPEFLTYFQNEAQLEKSRLLSDRFSAERPKGSFSTLEIQRTEQGDSAMYLCASSRINYEQYFGPGTRLTVT.

The rearrangement links TRBV25-1 to TRBJ2-7, with D possibly being TRBD2 (6 bases). Germline V lookup: CDR1 MGHDK, CDR2 SYGVNS. Deletions cut 7 bases from V and 3 bases from J, with 19 bases between. There are 15 residues in the CDR3. The CDR3 nucleotides read TGTGCCAGCATCCCCGGGGGTAGCTGGTTCTACGAGCAGTACTTC. The encoded protein is CASIPGGSWFYEQYF.

CDR3 in amino acids: CASSLVGVVNEQFF. The CDR3, as DNA: TGTGCCAGCAGCTTAGTGGGGGTTGTTAATGAGCAGTTCTTC. V is TRBV7-3 and J is TRBJ2-1; D may match TRBD1 or TRBD2 (5 bases each). Germline CDR1 is SGHTA and CDR2 is FQGTGA. This CDR3 contains 14 residues. V gave up 2 bases and J gave up 7 bases, with 12 bases separating them. Full variable domain (outside the CDR3, taken from reference TRBV7-3 and TRBJ2-1): GAGVSQTPSNKVTEKGKYVELRCDPISGHTALYWYRQSLGQGPEFLIYFQGTGAADDSGLPNDRFFAVRPEGSVSTLKIQRTERGDSAVYLCASSLVGVVNEQFFGPGTRLTVL.

The rearrangement links TRBV5-1 to TRBJ2-1, with TRBD2 matching over 15 bases. V gave up 4 bases and J gave up 0 bases; unmatched junction bases: 8. The CDR3 contains 19 residues. Germline V gene sequence: CDR1 SGHRS, CDR2 YFSETQ. The DNA of the CDR3 is TGCGCCAGCAGCCCCGGACTAGCGGGAGGGGGACTCTCCTACAATGAGCAGTTCTTC. It encodes CASSPGLAGGGLSYNEQFF.

The chain couples TRBV5-1 to TRBJ2-5, with TRBD2 as a possible D gene (6 bases). The DNA end is a closer match to TRBJ2-7, so the J assignment may be wrong. This CDR3 region has 13 residues. The germline V gene has CDR1 SGHRS and CDR2 YFSETQ. The CDR3 protein is CASSGGLANEQYF. CDR3 nucleotides: TGCGCCAGCAGCGGGGGACTGGCGAACGAGCAGTACTTC.

The chain carries TRBV28 and TRBJ1-2; D is uncertain. V lost 5 bases and J 0 bases, leaving 16 bases between the germline ends. Germline V CDR1 and CDR2: MDHEN, SYDVKM. The CDR3 has 16 residues. The CDR3 protein is CASSPPTYRANYGYTF. The CDR3 coding sequence is TGTGCCAGCAGTCCACCGACCTACAGAGCTAACTATGGCTACACCTTC.

The chain combines TRBV7-3 with TRBJ2-2; unclear D gene. The germline V and J ends were trimmed by 2 bases and 0 bases, with 7 bases remaining between them. The CDR3 extends over 15 amino acids. CDR1 and CDR2 from the germline V gene are SGHTA and FQGTGA. The CDR3 bases are TGTGCCAGCAGCTTAGAGTTCGCGAACACCGGGGAGCTGTTTTTT. Its translation is CASSLEFANTGELFF.

The V gene is TRBV30, the J gene TRBJ1-2; TRBD1 agrees at 9 bases. The junction had 11 bases not matched to a gene; V was cut back by 3 bases and J by 6 bases. The CDR3 is 15 residues long. Looked up from germline, CDR1 is GTSNPN and CDR2 is SVGIG (reference sequence). CDR3 amino acids: CAWSRGQGTMDGYTF. Written as DNA, the CDR3 is TGTGCCTGGAGCCGGGGACAGGGAACGATGGATGGCTACACCTTC.

The chain carries TRBV21-1 and TRBJ1-5. TRBV21-1 is described as a pseudogene. The CDR3 is made up of 15 amino acids. The CDR3 coding sequence is TGTGCCAGCAGCAAAGGAGGAGAGGGGTGGCAGCCCCAGCATTTT. Amino acids: CASSKGGEGWQPQHF.

The gene calls are TRBV6-5 and TRBJ2-1, with 9 bases lining up with TRBD2. The V gene end was trimmed by 0 bases and the J gene end by 3 bases; junction bases not matched to a gene: 3. Per germline, CDR1 MNHEY and CDR2 SVGAGI. CDR3 size: 16 residues. The CDR3 reads CASSYSRLADYNEQFF. CDR3 nucleotide sequence: TGTGCCAGCAGTTACTCGAGACTAGCGGACTACAATGAGCAGTTCTTC.